This TCR beta chain was recorded in a study of T-cell reconstitution after alpha-beta-depleted transplantation in children. The V gene lost 3 bases and the J gene lost 0 bases, with 11 bases spanning the gap. The CDR3 is 15 amino acids. Germline CDR1 and CDR2: LGHNA and YNFKEQ. Researchers prepared the TCRbeta library using unique molecular identifiers, the study reports. TCRdb passed the PCR reads through MiXCR, listing each CDR3 protein once. The sample has 450,000 to 600,000 distinct CDR3 sequences; around a third are singletons. This chain uses TRBV4-2 with TRBJ1-1; no clear D gene. The sample consisted of PBMCs from the stem cell graft donor, taken from the stem cell graft. The receptor was isolated from a human donor who donated a stem cell graft to a child with aplastic anemia. In DNA form, the CDR3 reads TGTGCCAGCAGCCACGAGGACGGCATGAACACTGAAGCTTTCTTT. Translating it yields CASSHEDGMNTEAFF.